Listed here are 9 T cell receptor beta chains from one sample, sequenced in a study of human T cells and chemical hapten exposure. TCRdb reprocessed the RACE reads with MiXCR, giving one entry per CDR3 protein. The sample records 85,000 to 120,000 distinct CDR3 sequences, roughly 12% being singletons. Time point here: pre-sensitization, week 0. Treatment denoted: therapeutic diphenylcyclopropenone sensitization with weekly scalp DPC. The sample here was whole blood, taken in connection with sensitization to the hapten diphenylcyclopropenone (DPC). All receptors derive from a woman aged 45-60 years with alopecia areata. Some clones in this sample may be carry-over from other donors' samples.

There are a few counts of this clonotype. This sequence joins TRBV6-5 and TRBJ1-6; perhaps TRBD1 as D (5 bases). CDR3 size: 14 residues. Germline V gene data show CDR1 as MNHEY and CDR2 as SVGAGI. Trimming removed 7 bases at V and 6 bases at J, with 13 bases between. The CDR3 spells CASTLAGSNSPLHF. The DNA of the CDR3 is TGTGCCAGCACCCTCGCAGGGAGTAATTCACCCCTCCACTTT.

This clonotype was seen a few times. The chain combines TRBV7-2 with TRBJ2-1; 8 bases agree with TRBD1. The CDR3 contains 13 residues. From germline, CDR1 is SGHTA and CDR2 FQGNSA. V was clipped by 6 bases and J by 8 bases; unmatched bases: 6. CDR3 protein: CASRFSGGDEQFF. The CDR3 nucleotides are TGTGCCAGCAGGTTCTCAGGGGGCGATGAGCAGTTCTTC.

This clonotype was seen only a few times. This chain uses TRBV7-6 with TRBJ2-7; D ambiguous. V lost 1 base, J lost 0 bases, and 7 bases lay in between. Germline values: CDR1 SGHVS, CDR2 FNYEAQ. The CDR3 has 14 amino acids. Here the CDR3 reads CASSLVSGSYEQYF. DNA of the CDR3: TGTGCCAGCAGCTTAGTTTCGGGCTCCTACGAGCAGTACTTC.

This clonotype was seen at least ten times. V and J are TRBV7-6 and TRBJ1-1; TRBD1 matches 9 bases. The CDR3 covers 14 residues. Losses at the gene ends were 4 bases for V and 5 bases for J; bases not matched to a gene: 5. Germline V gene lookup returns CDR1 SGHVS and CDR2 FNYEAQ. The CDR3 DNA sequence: TGTGCCAGCAGCTCGGGACAGGGACGTACTGAAGCTTTCTTT. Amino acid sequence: CASSSGQGRTEAFF.

Here the CDR3 reads CASSLVQGYNSPLHF. The CDR3 DNA reads as TGTGCCAGCAGCTTGGTGCAGGGCTATAATTCACCCCTCCACTTT. The rearrangement uses TRBV5-4 and TRBJ1-6; possible D gene TRBD1, 5 bases. This CDR3 has 15 residues. The germline CDR1 and CDR2 sequences are SGHNT and YYREEE (reference sequence). V was trimmed by 0 bases and J by 3 bases, leaving 7 bases between them.

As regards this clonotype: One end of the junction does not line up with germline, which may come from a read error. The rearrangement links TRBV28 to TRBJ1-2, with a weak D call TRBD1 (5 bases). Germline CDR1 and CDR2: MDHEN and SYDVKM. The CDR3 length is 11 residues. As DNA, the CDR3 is TGTGCCAGCACCCCCGCCAGGGACCCCTCCTTC. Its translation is CASTPARDPSF.

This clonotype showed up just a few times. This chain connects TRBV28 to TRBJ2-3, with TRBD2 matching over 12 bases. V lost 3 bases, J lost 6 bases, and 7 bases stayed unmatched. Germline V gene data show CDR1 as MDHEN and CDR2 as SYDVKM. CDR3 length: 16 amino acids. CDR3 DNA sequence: TGTGCCAGCAGTTTGCTAGCGGGGGGGCCTCGGGATACGCAGTATTTT. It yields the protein CASSLLAGGPRDTQYF.

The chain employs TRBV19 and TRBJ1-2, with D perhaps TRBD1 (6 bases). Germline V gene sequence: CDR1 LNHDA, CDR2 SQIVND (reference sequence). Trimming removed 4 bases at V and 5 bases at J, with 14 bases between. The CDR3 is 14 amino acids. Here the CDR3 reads CASSTIAGAYGYTF. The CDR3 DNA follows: TGTGCCAGTAGTACTATTGCGGGGGCGTATGGCTACACCTTC.

The CDR3 coding sequence is TGTGCCAGCAGCTTAGCCCACCGTCAAGAGACCCAGTACTTC. Its protein product is CASSLAHRQETQYF. The chain joins TRBV7-9 to TRBJ2-5; D uncertain. Trimming removed 0 bases at V and 2 bases at J, with 7 bases between. Germline loops: CDR1 SEHNR, CDR2 FQNEAQ (reference sequence). The CDR3 sequence is 14 residues long.